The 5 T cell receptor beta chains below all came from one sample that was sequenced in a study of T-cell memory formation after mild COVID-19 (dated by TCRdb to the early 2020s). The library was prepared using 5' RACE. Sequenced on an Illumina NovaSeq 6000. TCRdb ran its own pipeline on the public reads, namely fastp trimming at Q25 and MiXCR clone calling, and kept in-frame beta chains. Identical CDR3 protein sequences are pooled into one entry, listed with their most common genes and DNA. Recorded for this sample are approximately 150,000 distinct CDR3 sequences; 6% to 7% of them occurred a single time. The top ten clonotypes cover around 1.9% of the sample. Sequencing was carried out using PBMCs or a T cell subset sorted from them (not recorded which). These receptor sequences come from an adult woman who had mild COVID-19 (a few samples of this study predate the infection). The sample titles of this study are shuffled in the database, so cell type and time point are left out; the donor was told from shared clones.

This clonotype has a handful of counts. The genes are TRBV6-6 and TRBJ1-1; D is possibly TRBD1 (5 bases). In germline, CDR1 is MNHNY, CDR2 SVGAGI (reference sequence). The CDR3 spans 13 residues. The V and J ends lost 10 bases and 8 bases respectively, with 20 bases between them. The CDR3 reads CATRTTRDGEAFF. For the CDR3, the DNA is TGTGCCACCCGGACTACCCGGGACGGGGAAGCTTTCTTT.

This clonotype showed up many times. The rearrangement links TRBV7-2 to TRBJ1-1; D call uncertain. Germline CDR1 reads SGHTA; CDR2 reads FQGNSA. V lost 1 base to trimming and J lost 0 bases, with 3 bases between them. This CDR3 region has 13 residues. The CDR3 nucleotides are TGTGCCAGCAGCTTAGGTATGAACACTGAAGCTTTCTTT. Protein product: CASSLGMNTEAFF.

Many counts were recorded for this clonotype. In nucleotides, the CDR3 is TGTGCCAGCAGCCAGGGCTCAGTTTACGAGCAGTACTTC. It specifies CASSQGSVYEQYF. The rearrangement links TRBV3-1 to TRBJ2-7; the D is unclear. The CDR3 is made up of 13 amino acids. The V gene lost 3 bases and the J gene lost 4 bases, with 10 bases spanning the gap. Looked up from germline, CDR1 is LGHDT and CDR2 is YNNKEL (reference sequence).

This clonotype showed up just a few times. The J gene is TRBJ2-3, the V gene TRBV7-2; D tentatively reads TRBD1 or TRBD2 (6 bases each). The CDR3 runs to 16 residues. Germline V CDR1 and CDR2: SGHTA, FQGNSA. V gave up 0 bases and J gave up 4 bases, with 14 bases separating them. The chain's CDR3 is CASSLAGGPGADTQYF. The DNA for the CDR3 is TGTGCCAGCAGCTTAGCTGGGGGGCCTGGGGCAGATACGCAGTATTTT.

The CDR3: CSVAQTGYTF. The CDR3 coding sequence is TGCAGCGTTGCACAGACTGGCTACACCTTC. The chain combines TRBV29-1 with TRBJ1-2; no definite D call. Between the trimmed V and J ends, which lost 4 bases and 7 bases, there was a span of 7 bases. CDR1 and CDR2 (germline): SQVTM, ANQGSEA. CDR3 length: 10 amino acids.